This T cell receptor beta chain comes out of a study of blood T cell repertoires in COVID-19. Study context: Sites in the United States, Italy and Spain provided acute and convalescent COVID-19 samples. Sources were T cells, B-cell-depleted T cells, or PBMCs; the material itself was cDNA or gDNA.

CDR3 length: 18 amino acids. Trimming removed 3 bases from V and 7 bases from J; junction bases left unmatched: 13. CDR1 and CDR2 from the germline V gene are SGHAT and FQNNGV. In the authors' workflow: Estimation of nucleated cell counts relied on the amplification of reference gene primers. Data came from immunoSEQ multiplex PCR; TCRdb stores just in-frame clones and leaves some out. From that table come the V and J calls and clone size; the DNA was used to work out D and trimming. Of about 220,000 clones listed, around 84% were seen once; the top ten hold 4.5% to 6%. The clonotype comes from a woman aged 60-75 years who had recovered from COVID-19. The V and J genes are TRBV11-2 and TRBJ2-2, with 11 bases fitting TRBD2. The sequencing input was peripheral blood. The CDR3 region has the DNA TGTGCCAGCAGCTTCCCAAGGGGGCTAGCGGGGGGAGTCGGGGAGCTGTTTTTT. Its translation: CASSFPRGLAGGVGELFF.